The 6 T cell receptor beta chains in this list originate from one sample, sequenced in a study of neoadjuvant anti-PD-1 for oral cavity cancer. Produced via immunoSEQ multiplex PCR; TCRdb's table is partial and in-frame only. This table holds 60,000 to 80,000 clones, more than 60% found once. The sample consisted of PBMCs, taken before nivolumab (anti-PD-1) treatment. These receptors were taken from a person aged 40 to 85 with oral cavity squamous cell carcinoma.

The CDR3, as DNA: TGCGCCAGCAGCTTGGGGCAGACGAGCTCTGGAAACACCATATATTTT. Amino acids: CASSLGQTSSGNTIYF. The chain is built from TRBV5-1 and TRBJ1-3, with D unresolved. Germline V gives CDR1 SGHRS, CDR2 YFSETQ. The CDR3 is 16 amino acids. With 0 bases removed from V and 0 bases from J, the gap between germline ends came to 10 bases.

This clone has only a few counts. The chain uses TRBV5-4 and TRBJ2-3, with 8 bases identical to TRBD1. Per germline, CDR1 SGHNT and CDR2 YYREEE (reference sequence). The CDR3 sequence is 14 residues long. After removal of 3 bases from V and 4 bases from J, the junction contained 4 bases not matched to a gene. The CDR3 here is CASSSAGGPDTQYF. CDR3 DNA sequence: TGTGCCAGCAGCTCGGCAGGGGGCCCAGATACGCAGTATTTT.

This chain uses TRBV6-1 with TRBJ1-2; D is undetermined. CDR1 MNHNS and CDR2 SASEGT come from the germline V gene. The CDR3 covers 14 residues. V was cut by 9 bases and J by 3 bases, with 17 bases left in between. The CDR3 sequence is CASRYKPKDYGYTF. In DNA, the CDR3 is TGTGCCAGTAGGTATAAGCCTAAGGACTATGGCTACACCTTC.

This sequence joins TRBV27 and TRBJ1-1; D call uncertain. Trimming stripped 2 bases from V and 3 bases from J, with 7 bases between. The CDR3 sequence is 13 residues long. Germline loops: CDR1 MNHEY, CDR2 SMNVEV (reference sequence). CDR3 DNA sequence: TGTGCCAGCAGTTTAGCTTGGGACACTGAAGCTTTCTTT. Its translation: CASSLAWDTEAFF.

The gene calls are TRBV19 and TRBJ2-4; D might be TRBD2 (5 bases). Germline CDR1 is LNHDA and CDR2 is SQIVND (reference sequence). The CDR3 has 14 amino acids. Trimming removed 1 base from V and 5 bases from J, with 9 bases in between. The CDR3 region is CASSIAGIQNIQYF. Here the CDR3 DNA reads TGTGCCAGTAGTATAGCCGGGATCCAAAACATTCAGTACTTC.

The rearrangement links TRBV5-1 to TRBJ2-1; 12 nucleotides match TRBD2. CDR3 length: 16 residues. The V gene end was trimmed by 2 bases and the J gene end by 8 bases; junction bases not matched to a gene: 8. The germline CDR1 and CDR2 sequences are SGHRS and YFSETQ. The CDR3 loop is CASSLRTSGKGDEQFF. As DNA, the CDR3 is TGCGCCAGCAGCTTACGGACTAGCGGGAAGGGGGATGAGCAGTTCTTC.